These 28 T cell receptor beta chains originate from one sample sequenced in a study of blood T cell repertoires in COVID-19. Clones were sequenced by immunoSEQ multiplex PCR, and TCRdb holds only the in-frame ones, with some missing. The data hold over 200,000 clones, with roughly nine tenths observed a single time. Input material: peripheral blood. The source is a man aged 55 to 70 who had recovered from COVID-19.

This chain uses TRBV5-1 with TRBJ1-1; 9 bases fit TRBD1. V shed 3 bases and J 5 bases; nucleotides not matched to a gene: 8. The germline V gene has CDR1 SGHRS and CDR2 YFSETQ. The CDR3 totals 15 residues. The CDR3 is CASSWTGVEGTEAFF. The CDR3 DNA is TGCGCCAGCAGCTGGACAGGGGTGGAAGGAACTGAAGCTTTCTTT.

J is TRBJ2-7 and V is TRBV18; 7 positions match TRBD1. V lost 6 bases, J lost 6 bases, and 8 bases stayed unmatched. The CDR3 spans 13 residues. In germline, CDR1 is KGHSH, CDR2 LQKENI. As DNA, the CDR3 is TGTGCCAGCTCCCCTCTCCCAGGGGGCGAGCAGTACTTC. This encodes CASSPLPGGEQYF. Full variable domain (rest looked up from reference TRBV18 and TRBJ2-7): NAGVMQNPRHLVRRRGQEARLRCSPMKGHSHVYWYRQLPEEGLKFMVYLQKENIIDESGMPKERFSAEFPKEGPSILRIQQVVRGDSAAYFCASSPLPGGEQYFGPGTRLTVT.

This chain links TRBV4-3 with TRBJ2-1; 7 bases match TRBD2. CDR1 is LGHNA, CDR2 YSLEER, per germline. Germline trimming cut 0 bases from V and 2 bases from J; bases unmatched to any gene: 1. The CDR3 length is 15 residues. The CDR3 coding sequence is TGCGCCAGCAGCCAAGATCTAGCGGCCTACAATGAGCAGTTCTTC. It encodes CASSQDLAAYNEQFF.

V is TRBV6-5 and J is TRBJ2-1; 7 bases align to TRBD1. CDR3 length: 14 residues. V lost 7 bases and J lost 6; bases outside the gene matches: 9. Germline V gene sequence: CDR1 MNHEY, CDR2 SVGAGI. In DNA, the CDR3 is TGTGCCAGCAAAGAGGGGGCAGGGATCAATGAGCAGTTCTTC. Translating it yields CASKEGAGINEQFF.

J is TRBJ1-2 and V is TRBV5-6; 8 bases match TRBD1. Per germline, CDR1 SGHDT and CDR2 YYEEEE. This CDR3 is 15 amino acids long. Trimming took 4 bases from V and 2 from J; bases not matched to a gene: 7. CDR3 DNA sequence: TGTGCCAGCAGCCCCGCCGGGACAGGAAACTATGGCTACACCTTC. It codes for CASSPAGTGNYGYTF.

The V call is TRBV5-6, the J call TRBJ2-3; TRBD2 agrees at 7 bases. J lost 2 bases, V lost 6 bases, and 9 bases had no gene match. Per germline, CDR1 SGHDT and CDR2 YYEEEE. CDR3 length: 15 amino acids. The CDR3 DNA reads TGTGCCAGCACCCCCCTGGGGGGGTCCACAGATACGCAGTATTTT. Translated: CASTPLGGSTDTQYF. Filled out from reference TRBV5-6 and TRBJ2-3, the complete variable domain reads DAGVTQSPTHLIKTRGQQVTLRCSPKSGHDTVSWYQQALGQGPQFIFQYYEEEERQRGNFPDRFSGHQFPNYSSELNVNALLLGDSALYLCASTPLGGSTDTQYFGPGTRLTVL.

This clone was seen just once. This sequence joins TRBV9 and TRBJ1-2; 8 bases align to TRBD1. Germline-derived CDR1 and CDR2 are SGDLS and YYNGEE. CDR3 length equals 15 residues. J was trimmed by 8 bases and V by 4 bases; bases with no gene match: 13. The CDR3 sequence: CASSLTRTGSAGYTF. CDR3 DNA: TGTGCCAGCAGCTTGACACGGACAGGGTCAGCCGGCTACACCTTC.

The chain has TRBV6-5 and TRBJ2-1; 9 bases align to TRBD2. Germline values: CDR1 MNHEY, CDR2 SVGAGI. There are 14 residues in the CDR3. V lost 7 bases, J lost 10 bases, and 11 bases stayed unmatched. CDR3 protein: CASIPGGGASEQFF. The CDR3, as DNA: TGTGCCAGCATTCCGGGCGGGGGGGCATCCGAGCAGTTCTTC.

V and J are TRBV2 and TRBJ1-2, with no clear D. Germline CDR1 and CDR2: SNHLY and FYNNEI. V was clipped by 8 bases and J by 6 bases, with 22 bases between them. The CDR3 is 15 amino acids. CDR3 nucleotides: TGTGCCAGCTCCCGGTTCGGCACGGAGGTTGATGGCTACACCTTC. This encodes CASSRFGTEVDGYTF.

The chain employs TRBV7-3 and TRBJ2-5; the match to TRBD2 covers 9 bases. The CDR3 totals 17 residues. V gave up 4 bases and J gave up 6 bases; unmatched junction bases: 15. Germline CDR1 and CDR2: SGHTA and FQGTGA. In DNA, the CDR3 is TGTGCCAGCAGCTACCCTCGAAGTGAGCGGGGGGCGAAGACCCAGTACTTC. It yields the protein CASSYPRSERGAKTQYF. The full variable domain, its missing parts supplied by reference TRBV7-3 and TRBJ2-5, is GAGVSQTPSNKVTEKGKYVELRCDPISGHTALYWYRQSLGQGPEFLIYFQGTGAADDSGLPNDRFFAVRPEGSVSTLKIQRTERGDSAVYLCASSYPRSERGAKTQYFGPGTRLLVL.

The rearrangement joins TRBV29-1 to TRBJ1-2; D not resolved. This CDR3 has 12 residues. Germline CDR1 reads SQVTM; CDR2 reads ANQGSEA. V lost 0 bases, J lost 1 base, and 3 bases lay in between. CDR3 DNA sequence: TGCAGCGTTGAAGATCTTAACTATGGCTACACCTTC. Its translation is CSVEDLNYGYTF.

The DNA of the CDR3 is TGTGCCAGCAGTGACCGGGACAAAGGCAATGAAAAACTGTTTTTT. It translates to CASSDRDKGNEKLFF. V gene TRBV6-1 combines with J gene TRBJ1-4; perhaps TRBD1 as D (6 bases). The V and J ends lost 3 bases and 5 bases respectively, with 13 bases between them. Per the germline V gene, CDR1 is MNHNS and CDR2 is SASEGT. This CDR3 comprises 15 residues.

This clone was counted a single time. This sequence joins TRBV24-1 and TRBJ1-3; 8 nucleotides agree with TRBD1. This CDR3 has 12 amino acids. The junction had 5 bases not matched to a gene; V was cut back by 10 bases and J by 7 bases. CDR1 and CDR2 (germline): KGHDR, SFDVKD. The CDR3 loop is CATQGAGNTIYF. CDR3 bases: TGTGCCACGCAGGGGGCAGGTAACACCATATATTTT.

This chain connects TRBV2 to TRBJ1-2; a weak D match, TRBD1 (5 bases). The CDR3 loop spans 13 amino acids. The germline V gene encodes CDR1 SNHLY and CDR2 FYNNEI. Trimming cost V 8 bases and J 0 bases, with 10 bases left between them. This CDR3 is CASQRQTNYGYTF. CDR3 nucleotide sequence: TGTGCCAGCCAGCGACAGACTAACTATGGCTACACCTTC. Full variable domain (remainder filled in from reference TRBV2 and TRBJ1-2): EPEVTQTPSHQVTQMGQEVILRCVPISNHLYFYWYRQILGQKVEFLVSFYNNEISEKSEIFDDQFSVERPDGSNFTLKIRSTKLEDSAMYFCASQRQTNYGYTFGSGTRLTVV.

The J gene is TRBJ2-2, the V gene TRBV9, with TRBD2 as a possible D gene (5 bases). From germline, CDR1 is SGDLS and CDR2 YYNGEE. V gave up 1 base and J gave up 6 bases, with 10 bases separating them. This CDR3 has 14 amino acids. CDR3 coding DNA: TGTGCCAGCAGCGTAAGCGGCGCGGCCGGGGAGCTGTTTTTT. Translated, it gives CASSVSGAAGELFF.

This chain connects TRBV19 to TRBJ1-5, with D tentatively TRBD1 (5 bases). Germline values: CDR1 LNHDA, CDR2 SQIVND (reference sequence). CDR3 length: 17 amino acids. V lost 5 bases and J lost 2, with 19 bases in between. The CDR3 spells CASSPLQASLGNQPQHF. In DNA form, the CDR3 reads TGTGCCAGTAGTCCACTACAGGCATCTCTAGGCAATCAGCCCCAGCATTTT.

The chain combines TRBV6-6 with TRBJ2-3; 8 bases match TRBD1. The CDR3 totals 16 residues. Germline V gene data show CDR1 as MNHNY and CDR2 as SVGAGI (reference sequence). V shed 5 bases, J shed 6 bases, and the junction held 13 bases outside the gene matches. CDR3 DNA: TGTGCCAGCAGTCAGACCCGGACAGGGACAAAGGATACGCAGTATTTT. Its protein product is CASSQTRTGTKDTQYF.

The chain has TRBV21-1 and TRBJ1-4; no DNA check was done on the table's D call, TRBD1. TRBV21-1 counts as a pseudogene. The CDR3 is 15 amino acids. The chain's CDR3 is CASSPGGTENEKLFF. The CDR3 region has the DNA TGTGCCAGCAGCCCTGGGGGGACAGAGAATGAAAAACTGTTTTTT.

The rearrangement links TRBV7-8 to TRBJ1-2; 8 nucleotides line up with TRBD1. The CDR3 has 13 residues. Germline values: CDR1 SGHVS, CDR2 FQNEAQ. J lost 4 bases, V lost 2 bases, and 0 bases had no gene match. As DNA, the CDR3 is TGTGCCAGCAGCTTAACAGGGGGCTATGGCTACACCTTC. Its protein is CASSLTGGYGYTF.

This sequence joins TRBV30 and TRBJ2-1; 15 bases line up with TRBD2. Trimming took 2 bases from V and 9 from J; bases not matched to a gene: 8. CDR3 length: 16 residues. Germline V gene data show CDR1 as GTSNPN and CDR2 as SVGIG (reference sequence). DNA of the CDR3: TGTGCCTGGAGTTTCGGACTAGCGGGAGGGGTCGGTGAGCAGTTCTTC. This translates into CAWSFGLAGGVGEQFF.

Here the CDR3 reads CASSFRRGQSPLHF. CDR3 nucleotides: TGTGCCAGCAGTTTTAGAAGGGGGCAATCACCCCTCCACTTT. The rearrangement joins TRBV27 to TRBJ1-6; 7 bases fit TRBD1. The CDR3 extends over 14 amino acids. V lost 3 bases to trimming and J lost 10 bases; unmatched junction nucleotides: 6. Per the germline V gene, CDR1 is MNHEY and CDR2 is SMNVEV (reference sequence).

The chain combines TRBV7-9 with TRBJ2-2; 7 positions agree with TRBD2. Trimming took 5 bases from V and 1 from J; bases not matched to a gene: 10. The CDR3 loop spans 17 amino acids. Per the germline V gene, CDR1 is SEHNR and CDR2 is FQNEAQ (reference sequence). The CDR3 here is CASSIETAGLNTGELFF. The CDR3 nucleotides are TGTGCCAGCAGCATAGAGACAGCGGGGCTGAACACCGGGGAGCTGTTTTTT.

The count of this clone is one. The chain joins TRBV28 to TRBJ1-3; 8 bases align to TRBD1. Germline V CDR1 and CDR2: MDHEN, SYDVKM. CDR3 length: 16 residues. The V and J ends lost 4 bases and 4 bases, in that order; junction bases with no gene match: 9. The CDR3 region has the DNA TGTGCCAGCAGTTCACCTACAGGGGGGAAAGGAAACACCATATATTTT. Amino acid sequence: CASSSPTGGKGNTIYF.

This clone has more than one count but fewer than ten. This chain uses TRBV29-1 with TRBJ1-2; D is perhaps TRBD1 (5 bases). The V gene's germline CDR1 is SQVTM and CDR2 ANQGSEA. CDR3 length: 17 amino acids. Between the trimmed V and J ends, which lost 0 bases and 0 bases, there was a span of 17 bases. CDR3 protein: CSVEDLKGKAANYGYTF. The CDR3 nucleotides read TGCAGCGTTGAAGATCTTAAGGGGAAAGCAGCTAACTATGGCTACACCTTC.

This clone showed up just once. This chain uses TRBV29-1 with TRBJ2-6; D unresolved. V lost 3 bases, J lost 0 bases, and 12 bases lay in between. The CDR3 contains 16 residues. Germline loops: CDR1 SQVTM, CDR2 ANQGSEA. The CDR3 loop reads CSVERDIDSGANVLTF. Here the CDR3 DNA reads TGCAGCGTTGAGCGAGACATAGACTCTGGGGCCAACGTCCTGACTTTC.

This sequence joins TRBV9 and TRBJ2-7; 7 bases are shared with TRBD1. Germline CDR1 and CDR2: SGDLS and YYNGEE. This CDR3 spans 14 amino acids. The J segment lost 4 bases and the V segment lost 0 bases, leaving 4 bases of the junction unmatched. CDR3 region: CASSVDRDSYEQYF. As DNA, the CDR3 is TGTGCCAGCAGCGTAGATAGGGACAGTTACGAGCAGTACTTC.

The chain carries TRBV19 and TRBJ2-4; 10 bases match TRBD1. The CDR3 has 16 amino acids. V gave up 5 bases and J gave up 5 bases; unmatched junction bases: 9. The germline CDR1 and CDR2 sequences are LNHDA and SQIVND (reference sequence). The CDR3 loop is CASSQGGGTGENIQYF. As DNA, the CDR3 is TGTGCCAGTAGTCAGGGGGGAGGGACAGGGGAAAACATTCAGTACTTC.

The chain has TRBV6-2 or TRBV6-3 and TRBJ2-7, with D unresolved. Trimming shortened V by 5 bases and J by 6 bases, and 14 bases separated the two germline ends. CDR1 and CDR2 (germline): MNHEY, SVGEGT. CDR3 length: 13 amino acids. DNA for the CDR3: TGTGCCAGCAGTCCACATACCTCTCTCGAGCAGTACTTC. This codes for CASSPHTSLEQYF.